This TCR beta chain originates from a study of blood T cells in healthy people across ages. This clonotype was found a few times. Then a second PCR, running roughly 7 to 11 cycles, was carried out with a sample-barcoded 5' primer and a J-beta primer mix. From the 5' RACE reads, TCRdb called clonotypes with MiXCR, one entry per CDR3 protein. In the table there are some 760,000 distinct CDR3 sequences, around a quarter of which are singletons. A further study also used this sample, focusing on T cells of mothers and their children.

The sequence was collected from a boy aged 5-17 years in good health. Sequenced sample: blood.

The CDR3 DNA follows: TGTGCCAGCAGTGAACCCACGGGGACAGGCGCTGGTGAAAAACTGTTTTTT. This sequence encodes CASSEPTGTGAGEKLFF. The chain has TRBV28 and TRBJ1-4; 8 bases are shared with TRBD1. The trim removed 5 bases at V and 7 bases at J, leaving 15 bases unmatched. The CDR3 totals 17 residues. Germline assignment: CDR1 MDHEN and CDR2 SYDVKM. The variable domain in full, with the rest retrieved from reference TRBV28 and TRBJ1-4, is DVKVTQSSRYLVKRTGEKVFLECVQDMDHENMFWYRQDPGLGLRLIYFSYDVKMKEKGDIPEGYSVSREKKERFSLILESASTNQTSMYLCASSEPTGTGAGEKLFFGSGTQLSVL.